Below, 13 T cell receptor beta chains from the same sample are listed, as sequenced in a study of cytomegalovirus exposure and HLA in healthy donors. The PCR used 60 Vbeta and 13 Jbeta primers. Assay used: immunoSEQ multiplex PCR; TCRdb lists only in-frame clones, some missing. The data hold 130,000 or so clones, with 74% observed a single time. The sequenced material came from PBMCs. The receptors shown here come from a man in his forties or fifties in good health and CMV-seropositive.

The chain has TRBV5-1 and TRBJ2-3; 9 bases line up with TRBD1. V shed 4 bases and J 4 bases; nucleotides not matched to a gene: 10. This CDR3 is built from 16 residues. In germline, CDR1 is SGHRS, CDR2 YFSETQ. CDR3 bases: TGCGCCAGCAGCCTAATGGGACAGGGCGCCGCAGATACGCAGTATTTT. Protein product: CASSLMGQGAADTQYF.

The rearrangement joins TRBV7-8 to TRBJ2-7; 7 bases are shared with TRBD1. The CDR3 runs to 13 residues. V shed 6 bases, J shed 5 bases, and the junction held 7 bases outside the gene matches. Germline assignment: CDR1 SGHVS and CDR2 FQNEAQ. The CDR3 coding sequence is TGTGCCAGCAGTCCGACAGGGCGGAACGAGCAGTACTTC. Its protein product is CASSPTGRNEQYF.

The table lists this clone with a count of one. This chain connects TRBV11-2 to TRBJ2-2; 9 positions agree with TRBD2. CDR3 size: 16 residues. V lost 4 bases to trimming and J lost 0 bases; unmatched junction nucleotides: 3. Germline V lookup: CDR1 SGHAT, CDR2 FQNNGV. The CDR3 nucleotides are TGTGCCAGCAGCTCGGGCGGGGGGGCGAACACCGGGGAGCTGTTTTTT. This encodes CASSSGGGANTGELFF.

This chain links TRBV7-9 with TRBJ2-7; 7 bases are shared with TRBD1. Germline-derived CDR1 and CDR2 are SEHNR and FQNEAQ (reference sequence). This CDR3 region has 14 residues. V lost 5 bases and J lost 7; bases outside the gene matches: 11. CDR3 residues: CASSPDRPTLEQYF. In DNA form, the CDR3 reads TGTGCCAGCAGCCCGGACAGGCCTACGTTGGAGCAGTACTTC.

V gene TRBV2 combines with J gene TRBJ2-6; the D gene is possibly TRBD2 (5 bases). The CDR3 extends over 19 amino acids. Trimming shortened V by 4 bases and J by 0 bases, and 19 bases separated the two germline ends. Looked up from germline, CDR1 is SNHLY and CDR2 is FYNNEI. The CDR3 DNA is TGTGCCAGCAGTGGAGGCAGCGGCACCCGTTTCTCTGGGGCCAACGTCCTGACTTTC. Translated: CASSGGSGTRFSGANVLTF. Based on the CDR3 plus reference TRBV2 and TRBJ2-6, the full variable domain is EPEVTQTPSHQVTQMGQEVILRCVPISNHLYFYWYRQILGQKVEFLVSFYNNEISEKSEIFDDQFSVERPDGSNFTLKIRSTKLEDSAMYFCASSGGSGTRFSGANVLTFGAGSRLTVL.

The J gene is TRBJ2-1, the V gene TRBV5-4; 16 nucleotides agree with TRBD2. V lost 0 bases, J lost 9 bases, and 6 bases stayed unmatched. CDR3 length: 17 amino acids. Germline V gene data show CDR1 as SGHNT and CDR2 as YYREEE (reference sequence). The CDR3 region has the DNA TGTGCCAGCAGCTTGGCCCCGGGACTAGCGGGGGGGTTTGAGCAGTTCTTC. It is translated as CASSLAPGLAGGFEQFF. Looking up the rest from reference TRBV5-4 and TRBJ2-1 gives the full variable domain: ETGVTQSPTHLIKTRGQQVTLRCSSQSGHNTVSWYQQALGQGPQFIFQYYREEENGRGNFPPRFSGLQFPNYSSELNVNALELDDSALYLCASSLAPGLAGGFEQFFGPGTRLTVL.

This chain joins TRBV25-1 and TRBJ2-1, with a possible D match to TRBD2 (6 bases). The CDR3 runs 14 residues. Deletions cut 2 bases from V and 7 bases from J, with 12 bases between. Germline assignment: CDR1 MGHDK and CDR2 SYGVNS. Here the CDR3 DNA reads TGTGCCAGCAGTGAAGGTGGGGGGTCAAATGAGCAGTTCTTC. Translation gives CASSEGGGSNEQFF.

The gene calls are TRBV6-1 and TRBJ1-5; 7 bases match TRBD1. V was clipped by 3 bases and J by 2 bases; unmatched bases: 1. Germline V gives CDR1 MNHNS, CDR2 SASEGT. There are 14 residues in the CDR3. The CDR3 region has the DNA TGTGCCAGCAGTGAGGGACAGCGCAATCAGCCCCAGCATTTT. As protein: CASSEGQRNQPQHF.

Concerning this clone itself: Compared with germline, one end of the junction differs, possibly owing to a read error. The V and J genes are TRBV18 and TRBJ2-1, with D perhaps matching TRBD1 (6 bases). This CDR3 comprises 16 residues. Germline CDR1 and CDR2: KGHSH and LQKENI. The CDR3: CASPPRTAESYNEQFF. The CDR3 nucleotides read TGTGCCAGCCCACCACGGACAGCCGAAAGCTACAATGAGCAGTTCTTC. The variable domain in full, with the rest retrieved from reference TRBV18 and TRBJ2-1, is NAGVMQNPRHLVRRRGQEARLRCSPMKGHSHVYWYRQLPEEGLKFMVYLQKENIIDESGMPKERFSAEFPKEGPSILRIQQVVRGDSAAYFCASPPRTAESYNEQFFGPGTRLTVL.

The genes are TRBV27 and TRBJ1-1; 8 bases are a match to TRBD1. Germline CDR1 is MNHEY and CDR2 is SMNVEV (reference sequence). The CDR3 contains 14 residues. J gave up 5 bases and V 6 bases, and 8 bases lay outside the gene matches. In nucleotides, the CDR3 is TGTGCCAGCAGATGGGCCAGGGGGCGAACTGAAGCTTTCTTT. Protein sequence: CASRWARGRTEAFF.

V gene TRBV28 combines with J gene TRBJ2-3; the D gene is possibly TRBD1 (6 bases). The germline V gene has CDR1 MDHEN and CDR2 SYDVKM. The CDR3 is 14 residues long. Trimming cost V 1 base and J 3 bases, with 8 bases left between them. CDR3 in DNA: TGTGCCAGCAGTTTATTCACAGGGACAGATACGCAGTATTTT. It yields the protein CASSLFTGTDTQYF.

This clone showed up just once. The chain joins TRBV2 to TRBJ2-3; 11 bases align to TRBD2. Trimming at V came to 0 bases and at J to 4 bases, leaving 6 bases not matched to a gene. The germline V gene encodes CDR1 SNHLY and CDR2 FYNNEI. This CDR3 comprises 17 residues. The CDR3 DNA is TGTGCCAGCAGTGAAGCGGGGCTAGCGGGAGGATCAGATACGCAGTATTTT. This codes for CASSEAGLAGGSDTQYF.

The V call is TRBV12-1, the J call TRBJ1-2. TRBV12-1 is reported as a pseudogene. CDR3 length: 14 amino acids. In DNA form, the CDR3 reads TGTGCCAGCAGCTTTGATCCGGGGAACTATGGCTACACCTTC. It is translated as CASSFDPGNYGYTF.